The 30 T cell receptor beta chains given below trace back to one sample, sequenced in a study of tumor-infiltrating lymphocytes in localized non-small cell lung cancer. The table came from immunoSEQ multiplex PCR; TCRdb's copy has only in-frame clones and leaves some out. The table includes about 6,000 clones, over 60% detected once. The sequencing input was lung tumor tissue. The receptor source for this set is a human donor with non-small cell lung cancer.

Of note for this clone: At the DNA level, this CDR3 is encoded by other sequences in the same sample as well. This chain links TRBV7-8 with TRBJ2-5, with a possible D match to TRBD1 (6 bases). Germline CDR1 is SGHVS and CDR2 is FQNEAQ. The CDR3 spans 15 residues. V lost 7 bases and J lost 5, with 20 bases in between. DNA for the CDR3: TGTGCCAGCATCCCACATGGGGGCGGCCGGGAGACCCAGTACTTC. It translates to CASIPHGGGRETQYF.

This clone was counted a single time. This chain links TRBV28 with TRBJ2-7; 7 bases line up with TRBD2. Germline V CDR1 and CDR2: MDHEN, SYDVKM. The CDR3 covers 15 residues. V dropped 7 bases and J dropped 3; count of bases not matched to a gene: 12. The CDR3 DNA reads TGTGCCAGCAACTCGATGAGCGGGACGATCTACGAGCAGTACTTC. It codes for CASNSMSGTIYEQYF.

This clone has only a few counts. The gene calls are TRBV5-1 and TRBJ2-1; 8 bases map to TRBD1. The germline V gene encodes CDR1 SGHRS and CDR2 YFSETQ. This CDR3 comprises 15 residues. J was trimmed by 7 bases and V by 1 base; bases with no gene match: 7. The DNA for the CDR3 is TGCGCCAGCAGCTTGAAACAGGGGGAAGGGAATGAGCAGTTCTTC. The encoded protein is CASSLKQGEGNEQFF.

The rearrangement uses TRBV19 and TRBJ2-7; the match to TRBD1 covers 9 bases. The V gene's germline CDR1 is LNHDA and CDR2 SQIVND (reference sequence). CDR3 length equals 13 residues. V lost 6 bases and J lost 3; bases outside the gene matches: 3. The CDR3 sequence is CASRGQGIYEQYF. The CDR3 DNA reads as TGTGCCAGTAGGGGACAGGGAATCTACGAGCAGTACTTC.

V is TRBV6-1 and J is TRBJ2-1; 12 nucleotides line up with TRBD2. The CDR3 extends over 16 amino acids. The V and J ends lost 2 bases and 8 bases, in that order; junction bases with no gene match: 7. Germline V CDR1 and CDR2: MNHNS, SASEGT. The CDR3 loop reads CASSERQASGRDEQFF. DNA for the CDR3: TGTGCCAGCAGTGAAAGGCAGGCTAGCGGGAGGGATGAGCAGTTCTTC.

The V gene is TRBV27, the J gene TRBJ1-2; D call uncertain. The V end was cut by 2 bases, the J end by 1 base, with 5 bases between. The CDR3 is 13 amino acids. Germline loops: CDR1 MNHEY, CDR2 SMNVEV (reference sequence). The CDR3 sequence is CASSLGINYGYTF. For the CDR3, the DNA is TGTGCCAGCAGTTTAGGGATTAACTATGGCTACACCTTC.

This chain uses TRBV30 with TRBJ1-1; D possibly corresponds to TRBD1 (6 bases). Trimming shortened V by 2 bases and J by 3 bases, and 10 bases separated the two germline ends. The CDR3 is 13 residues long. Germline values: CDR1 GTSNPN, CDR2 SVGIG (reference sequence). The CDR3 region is CAWSFTGYTEAFF. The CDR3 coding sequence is TGTGCCTGGAGTTTCACAGGGTACACTGAAGCTTTCTTT. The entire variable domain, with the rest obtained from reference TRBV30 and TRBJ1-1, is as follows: SQTIHQWPATLVQPVGSPLSLECTVEGTSNPNLYWYRQAAGRGLQLLFYSVGIGQISSEVPQNLSASRPQDRQFILSSKKLLLSDSGFYLCAWSFTGYTEAFFGQGTRLTVV.

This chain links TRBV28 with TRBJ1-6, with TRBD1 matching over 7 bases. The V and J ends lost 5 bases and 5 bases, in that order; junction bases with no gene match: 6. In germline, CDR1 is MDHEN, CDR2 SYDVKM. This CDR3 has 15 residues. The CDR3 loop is CASSRRQGDNSPLHF. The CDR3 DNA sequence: TGTGCCAGCAGTCGTAGACAGGGAGATAATTCACCCCTCCACTTT.

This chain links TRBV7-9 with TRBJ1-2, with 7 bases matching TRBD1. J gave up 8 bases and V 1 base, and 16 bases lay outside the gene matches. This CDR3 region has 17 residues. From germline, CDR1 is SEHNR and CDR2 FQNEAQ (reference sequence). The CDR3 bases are TGTGCCAGCAGCTTAGAGGGGGCGCGGGACCGCTTTTCCGGCTACACCTTC. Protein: CASSLEGARDRFSGYTF.

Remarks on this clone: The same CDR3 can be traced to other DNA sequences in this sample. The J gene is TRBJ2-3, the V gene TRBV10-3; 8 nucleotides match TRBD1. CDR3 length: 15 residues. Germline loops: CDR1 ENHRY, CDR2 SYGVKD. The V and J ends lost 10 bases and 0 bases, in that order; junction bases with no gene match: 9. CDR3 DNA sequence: TGTGCCACGTCGGGACAGGACGAGAGCACAGATACGCAGTATTTT. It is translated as CATSGQDESTDTQYF.

This CDR3 is CASSIVGSFTDTQYF. CDR3 DNA: TGTGCCAGTAGTATAGTCGGTAGTTTCACAGATACGCAGTATTTT. This rearrangement joins TRBV19 to TRBJ2-3; D gene uncertain. The CDR3 extends over 15 amino acids. CDR1 LNHDA and CDR2 SQIVND come from the germline V gene (reference sequence). V lost 1 base and J lost 2, with 10 bases in between.

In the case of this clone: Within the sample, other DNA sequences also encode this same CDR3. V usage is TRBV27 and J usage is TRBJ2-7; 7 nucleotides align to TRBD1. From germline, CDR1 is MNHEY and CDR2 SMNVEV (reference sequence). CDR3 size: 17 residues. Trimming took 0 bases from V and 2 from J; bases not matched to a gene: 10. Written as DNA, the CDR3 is TGTGCCAGCAGTTTATCAGGGGGCCGGATTAGCGCCTACGAGCAGTACTTC. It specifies CASSLSGGRISAYEQYF.

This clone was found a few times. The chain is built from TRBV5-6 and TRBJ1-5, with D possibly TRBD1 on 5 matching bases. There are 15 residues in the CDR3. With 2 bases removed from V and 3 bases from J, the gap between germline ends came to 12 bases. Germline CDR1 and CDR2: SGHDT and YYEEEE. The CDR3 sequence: CASSFGGRYNQPQHF. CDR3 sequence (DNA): TGTGCCAGCAGCTTTGGGGGGAGATACAATCAGCCCCAGCATTTT.

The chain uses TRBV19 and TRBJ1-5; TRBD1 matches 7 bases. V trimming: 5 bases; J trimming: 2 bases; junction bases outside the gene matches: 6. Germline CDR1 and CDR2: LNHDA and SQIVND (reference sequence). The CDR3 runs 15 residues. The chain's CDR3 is CASSSGDSGNQPQHF. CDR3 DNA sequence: TGTGCCAGTAGTTCTGGGGACAGCGGCAATCAGCCCCAGCATTTT.

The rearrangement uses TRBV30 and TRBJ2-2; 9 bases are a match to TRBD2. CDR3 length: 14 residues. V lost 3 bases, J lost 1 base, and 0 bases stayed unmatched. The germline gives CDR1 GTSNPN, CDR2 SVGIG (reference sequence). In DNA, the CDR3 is TGTGCCTGGAGGACTAGCGGGAACACCGGGGAGCTGTTTTTT. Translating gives CAWRTSGNTGELFF.

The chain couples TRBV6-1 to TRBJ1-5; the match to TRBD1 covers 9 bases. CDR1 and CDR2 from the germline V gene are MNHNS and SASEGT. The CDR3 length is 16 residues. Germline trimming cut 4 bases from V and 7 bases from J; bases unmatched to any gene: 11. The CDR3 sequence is CASSASTGGLGQPQHF. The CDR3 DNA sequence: TGTGCCAGCAGTGCCTCCACAGGGGGCCTTGGCCAGCCCCAGCATTTT.

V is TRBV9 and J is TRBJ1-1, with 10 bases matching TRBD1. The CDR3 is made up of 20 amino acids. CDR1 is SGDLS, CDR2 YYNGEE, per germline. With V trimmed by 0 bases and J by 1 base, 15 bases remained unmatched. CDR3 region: CASSVELVWGQGTQNTEAFF. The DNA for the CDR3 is TGTGCCAGCAGCGTAGAGCTGGTATGGGGACAGGGGACCCAGAACACTGAAGCTTTCTTT. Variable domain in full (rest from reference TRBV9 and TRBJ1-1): DSGVTQTPKHLITATGQRVTLRCSPRSGDLSVYWYQQSLDQGLQFLIQYYNGEERAKGNILERFSAQQFPDLHSELNLSSLELGDSALYFCASSVELVWGQGTQNTEAFFGQGTRLTVV.

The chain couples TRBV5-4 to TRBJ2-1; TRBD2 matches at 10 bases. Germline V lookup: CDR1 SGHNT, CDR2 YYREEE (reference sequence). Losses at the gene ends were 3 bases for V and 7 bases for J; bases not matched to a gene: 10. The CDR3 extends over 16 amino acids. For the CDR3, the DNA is TGTGCCAGCAGCTCCCTGTGGAGCGGGAGGGGTAATGAGCAGTTCTTC. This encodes CASSSLWSGRGNEQFF.

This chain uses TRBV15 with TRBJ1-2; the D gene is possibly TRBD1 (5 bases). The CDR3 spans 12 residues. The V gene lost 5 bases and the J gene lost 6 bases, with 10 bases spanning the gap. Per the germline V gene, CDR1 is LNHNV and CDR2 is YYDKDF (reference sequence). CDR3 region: CATSSRGDGYTF. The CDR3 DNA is TGTGCCACCAGCTCCCGGGGGGATGGCTACACCTTC. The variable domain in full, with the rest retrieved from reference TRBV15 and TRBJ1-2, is DAMVIQNPRYQVTQFGKPVTLSCSQTLNHNVMYWYQQKSSQAPKLLFHYYDKDFNNEADTPDNFQSRRPNTSFCFLDIRSPGLGDTAMYLCATSSRGDGYTFGSGTRLTVV.

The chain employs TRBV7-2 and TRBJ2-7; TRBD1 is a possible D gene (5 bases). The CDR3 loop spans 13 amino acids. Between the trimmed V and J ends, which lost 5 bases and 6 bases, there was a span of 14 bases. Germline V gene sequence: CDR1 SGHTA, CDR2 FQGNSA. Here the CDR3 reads CASSPQGSGEQYF. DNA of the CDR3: TGTGCCAGCAGCCCCCAGGGATCTGGCGAGCAGTACTTC.

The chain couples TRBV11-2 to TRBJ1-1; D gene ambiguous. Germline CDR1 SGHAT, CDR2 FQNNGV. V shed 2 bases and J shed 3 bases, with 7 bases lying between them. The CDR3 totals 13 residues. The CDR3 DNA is TGTGCCAGCAGCTTAACTGGGGACACTGAAGCTTTCTTT. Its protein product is CASSLTGDTEAFF.

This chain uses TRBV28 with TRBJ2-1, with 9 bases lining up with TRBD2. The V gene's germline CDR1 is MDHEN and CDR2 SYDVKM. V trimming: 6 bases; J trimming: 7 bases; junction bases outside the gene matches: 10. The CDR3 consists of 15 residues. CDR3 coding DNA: TGTGCCAGCAGAGAACCTAGCGGGGCCCCTAATGAGCAGTTCTTC. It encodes CASREPSGAPNEQFF.

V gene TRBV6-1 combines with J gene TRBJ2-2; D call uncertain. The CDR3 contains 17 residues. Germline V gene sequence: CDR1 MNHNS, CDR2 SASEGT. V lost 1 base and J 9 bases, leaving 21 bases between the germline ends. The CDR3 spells CASSEEPPSKTGRELFF. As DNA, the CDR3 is TGTGCCAGCAGTGAAGAACCTCCCTCAAAGACTGGCCGGGAGCTGTTTTTT.

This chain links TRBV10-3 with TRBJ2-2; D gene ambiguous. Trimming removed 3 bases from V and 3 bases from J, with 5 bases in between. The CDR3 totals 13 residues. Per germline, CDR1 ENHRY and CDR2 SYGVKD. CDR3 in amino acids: CAISEGDTGELFF. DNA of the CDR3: TGTGCCATCAGTGAAGGAGACACCGGGGAGCTGTTTTTT.

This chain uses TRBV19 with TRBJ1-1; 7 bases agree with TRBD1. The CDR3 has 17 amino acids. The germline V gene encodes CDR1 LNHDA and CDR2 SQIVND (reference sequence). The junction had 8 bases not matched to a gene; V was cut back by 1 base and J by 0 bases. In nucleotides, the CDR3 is TGTGCCAGTAGTATAGTTGTAAAGACAGGGTTGAACACTGAAGCTTTCTTT. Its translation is CASSIVVKTGLNTEAFF.

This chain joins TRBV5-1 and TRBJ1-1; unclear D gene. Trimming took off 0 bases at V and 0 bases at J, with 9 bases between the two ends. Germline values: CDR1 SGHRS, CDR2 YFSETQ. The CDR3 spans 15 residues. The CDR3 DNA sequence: TGCGCCAGCAGCTTGGGTGGACGGATGAACACTGAAGCTTTCTTT. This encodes CASSLGGRMNTEAFF.

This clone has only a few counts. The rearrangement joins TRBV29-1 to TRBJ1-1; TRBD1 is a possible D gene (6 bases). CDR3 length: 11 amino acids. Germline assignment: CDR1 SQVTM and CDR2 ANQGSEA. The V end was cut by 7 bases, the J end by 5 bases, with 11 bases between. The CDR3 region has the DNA TGCAGCGGGATTAGGGGGACTGAAGCTTTCTTT. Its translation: CSGIRGTEAFF.

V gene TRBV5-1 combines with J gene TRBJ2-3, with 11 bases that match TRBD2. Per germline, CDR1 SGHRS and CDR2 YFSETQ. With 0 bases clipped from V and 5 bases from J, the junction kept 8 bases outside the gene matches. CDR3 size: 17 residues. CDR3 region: CASSLAIAGGSRDTQYF. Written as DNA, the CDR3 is TGCGCCAGCAGCTTGGCAATAGCGGGGGGGTCGAGAGATACGCAGTATTTT. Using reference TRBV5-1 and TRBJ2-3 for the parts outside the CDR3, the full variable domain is KAGVTQTPRYLIKTRGQQVTLSCSPISGHRSVSWYQQTPGQGLQFLFEYFSETQRNKGNFPGRFSGRQFSNSRSEMNVSTLELGDSALYLCASSLAIAGGSRDTQYFGPGTRLTVL.

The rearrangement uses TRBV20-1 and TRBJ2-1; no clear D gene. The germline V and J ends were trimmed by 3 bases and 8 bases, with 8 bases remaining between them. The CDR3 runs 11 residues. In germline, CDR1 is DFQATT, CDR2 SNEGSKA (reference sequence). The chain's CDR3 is CSASWDHEQFF. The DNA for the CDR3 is TGCAGTGCTAGCTGGGATCATGAGCAGTTCTTC.

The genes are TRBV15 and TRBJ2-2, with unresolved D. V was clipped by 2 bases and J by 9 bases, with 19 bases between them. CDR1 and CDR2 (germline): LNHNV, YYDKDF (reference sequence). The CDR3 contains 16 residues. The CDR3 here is CATSRRRPNAGWELFF. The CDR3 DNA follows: TGTGCCACCAGCAGACGACGACCGAACGCTGGGTGGGAGCTGTTTTTT. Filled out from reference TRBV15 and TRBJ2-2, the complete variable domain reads DAMVIQNPRYQVTQFGKPVTLSCSQTLNHNVMYWYQQKSSQAPKLLFHYYDKDFNNEADTPDNFQSRRPNTSFCFLDIRSPGLGDTAMYLCATSRRRPNAGWELFFGEGSRLTVL.